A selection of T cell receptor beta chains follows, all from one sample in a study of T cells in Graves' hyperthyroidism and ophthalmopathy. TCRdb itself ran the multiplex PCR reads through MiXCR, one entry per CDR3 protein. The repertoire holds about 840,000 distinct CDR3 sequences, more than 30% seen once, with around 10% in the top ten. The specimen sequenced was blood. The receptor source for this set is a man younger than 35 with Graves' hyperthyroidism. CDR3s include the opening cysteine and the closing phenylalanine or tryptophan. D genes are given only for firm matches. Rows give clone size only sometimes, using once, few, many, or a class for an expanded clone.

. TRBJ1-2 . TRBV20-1 CSARTDSFNYGYTF TGCAGTGCTAGAACCGACAGCTTTAACTATGGCTACACCTTC
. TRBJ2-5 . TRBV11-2 CASSQGTRRETQYF TGTGCCAGCAGCCAAGGGACTCGCCGGGAGACCCAGTACTTC
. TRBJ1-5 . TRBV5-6 CASSQNMERNQPQHF TGTGCCAGCAGCCAGAACATGGAGCGCAATCAGCCCCAGCATTTT
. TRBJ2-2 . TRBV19 CASSDPGNPNTGELFF TGTGCCAGTAGTGACCCAGGGAACCCGAACACCGGGGAGCTGTTTTTT
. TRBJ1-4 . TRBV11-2 CASSFQGIQEKLFF TGTGCCAGCAGCTTCCAGGGGATACAGGAAAAACTGTTTTTT
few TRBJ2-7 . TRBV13 CASSLPLGGYEQYF TGTGCCAGCAGCTTGCCTCTGGGGGGATACGAGCAGTACTTC
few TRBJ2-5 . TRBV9 CASSVGPGRQETQYF TGTGCCAGCAGCGTAGGTCCAGGGCGCCAAGAGACCCAGTACTTC
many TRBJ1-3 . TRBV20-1 CSARVRNGNTIYF TGCAGTGCTAGAGTTAGGAATGGAAACACCATATATTTT
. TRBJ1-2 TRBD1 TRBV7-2 CVSSQGSQGAEGYTF TGCGTCAGCAGCCAGGGAAGTCAGGGGGCGGAAGGCTACACCTTC
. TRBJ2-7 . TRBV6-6 CASSGGTEAYEQYF TGTGCCAGCAGTGGGGGGACGGAAGCCTACGAGCAGTACTTC
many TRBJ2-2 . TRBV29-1 CSVEAGGYTGELFF TGCAGCGTTGAAGCCGGGGGCTACACCGGGGAGCTGTTTTTT
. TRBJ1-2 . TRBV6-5 CASSYSGGDPGGGYTF TGTGCCAGCAGTTACTCGGGAGGGGACCCGGGAGGGGGCTACACCTTC
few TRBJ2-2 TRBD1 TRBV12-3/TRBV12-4 CASRLQGAASGELFF TGTGCCAGCAGATTACAGGGGGCGGCTTCCGGGGAGCTGTTTTTT
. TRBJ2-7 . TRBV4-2 CASSQDGRGQYF TGTGCCAGCAGCCAAGATGGTAGGGGGCAGTACTTC
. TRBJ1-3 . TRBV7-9 CASSVRGTDNTIYF TGTGCCAGCAGCGTGCGGGGGACGGACAACACCATATATTTT
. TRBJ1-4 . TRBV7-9 CASSLAGFWGIEKLFF TGTGCCAGCAGCTTAGCGGGTTTCTGGGGCATAGAAAAACTGTTTTTT
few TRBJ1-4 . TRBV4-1 CASSQGMMDGEKLFF TGCGCCAGCAGCCAAGGCATGATGGATGGAGAAAAACTGTTTTTT
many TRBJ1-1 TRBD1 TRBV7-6 CASSELTGGTEAFF TGTGCCAGCAGCGAACTCACAGGGGGCACTGAAGCTTTCTTT
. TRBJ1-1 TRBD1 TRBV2 CASSGTGGYTEAFF TGTGCCAGCAGTGGTACAGGGGGCTACACTGAAGCTTTCTTT
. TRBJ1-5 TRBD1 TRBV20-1 CSADRASETQHF TGCAGTGCCGACAGGGCATCGGAGACCCAGCATTTT
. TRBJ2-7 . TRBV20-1 CSAQRGYSYEQYF TGCAGTGCCCAAAGGGGCTATTCCTACGAGCAGTACTTC
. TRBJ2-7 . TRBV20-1 CSARPGLHEQYF TGCAGTGCTAGGCCGGGGCTGCACGAGCAGTACTTC
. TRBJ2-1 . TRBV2 CASSDLIDENEQFF TGTGCCAGCTCTGACCTGATCGACGAAAATGAGCAGTTCTTC
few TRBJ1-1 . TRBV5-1 CASSLNTGYTEAFF TGCGCCAGCAGCTTAAATACAGGGTACACTGAAGCTTTCTTT
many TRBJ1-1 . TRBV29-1 CSAGRGDGRAFF TGCAGCGCTGGGAGGGGGGACGGAAGAGCTTTCTTT
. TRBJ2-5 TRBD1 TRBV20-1 CSASSTKTGAGETQYF TGCAGTGCCAGCAGCACAAAGACAGGGGCCGGGGAGACCCAGTACTTC
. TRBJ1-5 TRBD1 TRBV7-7 CARITGTGDSNQPQHF TGTGCTAGGATCACCGGGACAGGGGATAGCAATCAGCCCCAGCATTTT
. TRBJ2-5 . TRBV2 CASSAGTELQETQYF TGTGCCAGCAGTGCTGGGACGGAACTTCAAGAGACCCAGTACTTC
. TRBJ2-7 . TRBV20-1 CSAREAGGPYEQYF TGCAGTGCTAGAGAGGCAGGCGGTCCCTACGAGCAGTACTTC
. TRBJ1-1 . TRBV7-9 CASSLYNVGEAFF TGTGCCAGCAGCTTATACAACGTCGGTGAAGCTTTCTTT
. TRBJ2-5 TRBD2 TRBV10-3 CAISDPPGLAEETQYF TGTGCCATCAGTGACCCCCCAGGACTAGCGGAAGAGACCCAGTACTTC
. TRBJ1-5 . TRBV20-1 CSAPTQLGQPQHF TGCAGTGCACCTACCCAACTGGGACAGCCCCAGCATTTT
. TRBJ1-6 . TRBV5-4 CASSLGWEELDSPLHF TGTGCCAGCAGCTTAGGTTGGGAGGAGCTGGATTCACCCCTCCACTTT
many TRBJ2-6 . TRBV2 CADRMDGANVLTF TGTGCCGATAGGATGGATGGGGCCAACGTCCTGACTTTC
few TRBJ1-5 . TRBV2 CASTRTEYSNQPQHF TGTGCCAGCACCAGGACAGAATATAGCAATCAGCCCCAGCATTTT
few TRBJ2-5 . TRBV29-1 CSGRDRGWPQYF TGCAGCGGAAGGGACCGCGGGTGGCCCCAGTACTTC
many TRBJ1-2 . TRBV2 CASGRDAYGYTF TGTGCCAGCGGGCGGGATGCCTATGGCTACACCTTC
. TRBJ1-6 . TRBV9 CASSAGDNSPLHF TGTGCCAGCAGCGCAGGGGACAATTCACCCCTCCACTTT
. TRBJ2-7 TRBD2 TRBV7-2 CASSRLTSGKTYEQYF TGCGCCAGCAGCCGACTTACTAGCGGGAAGACCTACGAGCAGTACTTC
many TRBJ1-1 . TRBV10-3 CAISESTENTEAFF TGTGCCATCAGTGAGTCGACAGAGAACACTGAAGCTTTCTTT
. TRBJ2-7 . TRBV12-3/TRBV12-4 CASSLRGPSYEQYF TGTGCCAGCAGCTTACGCGGGCCCTCCTACGAGCAGTACTTC
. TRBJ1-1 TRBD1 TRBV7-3 CASSLVGTGGTEAFF TGTGCCAGCAGCTTGGTCGGGACAGGGGGAACTGAAGCTTTCTTT
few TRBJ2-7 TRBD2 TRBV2 CASRASSGRGYEQYF TGTGCCAGCAGAGCTTCTAGCGGGAGGGGGTACGAGCAGTACTTC
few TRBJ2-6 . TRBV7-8 CASSLAGPGILAGANVLTF TGTGCCAGCAGCTTAGCCGGCCCTGGAATTTTGGCTGGGGCCAACGTCCTGACTTTC
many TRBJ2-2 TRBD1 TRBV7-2 CASSLGQGNGELFF TGTGCCAGCAGTTTAGGACAGGGTAACGGGGAGCTGTTTTTT
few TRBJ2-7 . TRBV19 CASSIRPGQSYEQYF TGTGCCAGTAGTATCAGACCGGGACAAAGCTACGAGCAGTACTTC
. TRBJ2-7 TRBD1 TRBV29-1 CSVEVLQGFSCEQYF TGCAGCGTTGAGGTCTTACAGGGGTTCTCCTGCGAGCAGTACTTC
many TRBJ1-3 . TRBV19 CATMRNTIYF TGTGCCACTATGCGAAACACCATATATTTT
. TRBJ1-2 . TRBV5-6 CASSLGGSQFYGYTF TGTGCCAGCAGCTTGGGCGGCAGCCAATTCTATGGCTACACCTTC
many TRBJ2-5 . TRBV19 CASSIVGVSETQYF TGTGCCAGTAGTATAGTCGGGGTATCAGAGACCCAGTACTTC
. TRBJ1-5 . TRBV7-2 CASSLHTANQPQHF TGTGCCAGCAGCTTGCACACCGCGAATCAGCCCCAGCATTTT
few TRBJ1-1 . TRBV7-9 CASSATVMRTEAFF TGTGCCAGCAGCGCAACGGTGATGAGAACTGAAGCTTTCTTT